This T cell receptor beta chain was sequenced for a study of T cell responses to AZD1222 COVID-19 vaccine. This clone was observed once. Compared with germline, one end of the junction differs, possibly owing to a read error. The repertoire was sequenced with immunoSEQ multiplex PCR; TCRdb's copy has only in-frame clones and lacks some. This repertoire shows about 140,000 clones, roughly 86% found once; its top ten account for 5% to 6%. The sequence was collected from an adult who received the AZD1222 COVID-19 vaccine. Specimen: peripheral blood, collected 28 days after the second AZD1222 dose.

The CDR3 nucleotides read TGTGCCAGCAGCCAAGAGCCCTCTAGCGGACCCTTCTTC. It translates to CASSQEPSSGPFF. V usage is TRBV3-1 (or the pseudogene TRBV3-2) and J usage is TRBJ2-7, with 7 bases that match TRBD2. The CDR3 has 13 amino acids. CDR1 and CDR2 (germline): LGHDT, YNNKEL (reference sequence).